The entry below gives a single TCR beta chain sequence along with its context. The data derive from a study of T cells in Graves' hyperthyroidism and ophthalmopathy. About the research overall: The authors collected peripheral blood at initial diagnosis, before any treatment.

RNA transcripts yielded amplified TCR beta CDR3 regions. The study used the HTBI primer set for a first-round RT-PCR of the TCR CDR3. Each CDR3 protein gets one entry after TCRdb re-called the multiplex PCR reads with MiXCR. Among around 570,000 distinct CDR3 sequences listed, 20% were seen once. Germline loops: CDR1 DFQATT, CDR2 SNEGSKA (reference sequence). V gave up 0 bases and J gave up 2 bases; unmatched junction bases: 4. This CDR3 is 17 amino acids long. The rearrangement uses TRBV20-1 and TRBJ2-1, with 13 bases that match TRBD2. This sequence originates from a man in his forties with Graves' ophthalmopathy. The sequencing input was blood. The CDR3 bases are TGCAGTGCTAGAGAACCGGGACTAGCGGGAACCTACAATGAGCAGTTCTTC. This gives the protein CSAREPGLAGTYNEQFF.